A single sample is the source of the 21 T cell receptor beta chains below, sequenced in a study of vaccination effects on CD4 cells after COVID-19. With the ViraFEST assay, the study expanded antigen-specific CD4+ T cells using viral peptide pools, then sequenced them. Scientists isolated CD4+ T cells after an approximately 9-day culture period ended. Neither prior SARS-CoV-2 infection nor positive nucleocapsid antibodies were present in the vaccine recipients. Here immunoSEQ multiplex PCR was the method, and the copy in TCRdb shows in-frame clones only, minus some. The sample has tens of thousands of clones, around 67% seen once. Their antigen targets remain unknown. The source was CD4+ T cells from PBMCs cultured with HCoV-OC43 spike peptides, collected before COVID-19 vaccination. Specified subset: HCoV-OC43 spike overlapping peptide pool stimulation. These receptors came from a human donor who received a COVID-19 vaccine.

This chain uses TRBV19 with TRBJ1-1, with TRBD1 matching over 8 bases. The V and J ends lost 4 bases and 4 bases, in that order; junction bases with no gene match: 8. The CDR3 is 15 amino acids. Germline CDR1 reads LNHDA; CDR2 reads SQIVND (reference sequence). CDR3 residues: CASSTPRGRATEAFF. The CDR3 nucleotides are TGTGCCAGTAGTACCCCCAGGGGGCGAGCCACTGAAGCTTTCTTT.

This sequence joins TRBV6-5 and TRBJ1-1; D might be TRBD1 (5 bases). Germline CDR1 and CDR2: MNHEY and SVGAGI. V was clipped by 0 bases and J by 3 bases, with 14 bases between them. The CDR3 runs to 16 residues. For the CDR3, the DNA is TGTGCCAGCAGTTACTCGAAGGTGGGACGGGACACTGAAGCTTTCTTT. Translation gives CASSYSKVGRDTEAFF.

The CDR3, as DNA: TGCAGTGCTAGTCCCAGGGGGGTGGACACTGAAGCTTTCTTT. Protein: CSASPRGVDTEAFF. The genes are TRBV20-1 and TRBJ1-1, with 7 bases aligning to TRBD1. The CDR3 loop spans 14 amino acids. The J segment lost 3 bases and the V segment lost 3 bases, leaving 7 bases of the junction unmatched. Per germline, CDR1 DFQATT and CDR2 SNEGSKA (reference sequence).

This rearrangement joins TRBV27 to TRBJ1-2; D is perhaps TRBD1 (5 bases). CDR3 length: 14 residues. Germline V gene data show CDR1 as MNHEY and CDR2 as SMNVEV (reference sequence). V lost 4 bases to trimming and J lost 6 bases, with 15 bases between them. The CDR3 bases are TGTGCCAGCAGTTACGGGGGGGGGAATAATGGCTACACCTTC. This encodes CASSYGGGNNGYTF.

The J gene is TRBJ2-1, the V gene TRBV6-5; 13 bases line up with TRBD2. Germline CDR1 is MNHEY and CDR2 is SVGAGI. V trimming: 0 bases; J trimming: 8 bases; junction bases outside the gene matches: 4. CDR3 length: 16 amino acids. CDR3 nucleotide sequence: TGTGCCAGCAGTTACTCGTGGACTAGCGGGAGCTATGAGCAGTTCTTC. Translated: CASSYSWTSGSYEQFF.

A few counts support this clone. This rearrangement joins TRBV6-2 or TRBV6-3 to TRBJ2-1; 7 bases match TRBD2. CDR1 is MNHEY and CDR2 is SVGEGT in the germline V gene. Trimming cost V 4 bases and J 0 bases; bases outside gene matches: 12. There are 18 residues in the CDR3. CDR3 region: CASSFGAGIESSYNEQFF. The CDR3 nucleotides read TGTGCCAGCAGTTTCGGAGCGGGGATCGAAAGCTCCTACAATGAGCAGTTCTTC.

The chain is built from TRBV12-5 and TRBJ1-4; TRBD1 might be the D (5 bases). The CDR3 is made up of 17 amino acids. Trimming cost V 2 bases and J 8 bases, with 21 bases left between them. The germline gives CDR1 LGHNT, CDR2 FRNRAP. Here the CDR3 reads CASGLKPGRVGGEKLFF. The CDR3 DNA sequence: TGTGCTAGTGGTTTGAAGCCAGGGAGGGTTGGGGGGGAAAAACTGTTTTTT.

The J gene is TRBJ2-3, the V gene TRBV6-5, with TRBD1 identical over 7 bases. After removal of 10 bases from V and 3 bases from J, the junction contained 7 bases not matched to a gene. The CDR3 is 13 residues long. In germline, CDR1 is MNHEY, CDR2 SVGAGI. Here the CDR3 DNA reads TGTGCCACAGACAGGGTTTGGACAGATACGCAGTATTTT. This codes for CATDRVWTDTQYF.

The CDR3 sequence is CSAFEGPQYF. The CDR3 DNA sequence: TGCAGTGCTTTTGAGGGTCCCCAGTACTTC. The chain is built from TRBV20-1 and TRBJ2-5, with D perhaps matching TRBD2 (5 bases). V gave up 5 bases and J gave up 9 bases, with 10 bases separating them. The CDR3 contains 10 residues. Germline V gene lookup returns CDR1 DFQATT and CDR2 SNEGSKA (reference sequence).

This clone was observed at least ten times. The chain carries TRBV2 and TRBJ2-1, with 12 bases matching TRBD2. The CDR3 is 16 amino acids. The V segment lost 6 bases and the J segment 5 bases; nucleotides outside the gene matches: 8. The V gene's germline CDR1 is SNHLY and CDR2 FYNNEI. The CDR3 spells CASSYQLAGGNNEQFF. In nucleotides, the CDR3 is TGTGCCAGCAGCTACCAACTAGCGGGGGGTAACAATGAGCAGTTCTTC.

The chain is built from TRBV6-6 and TRBJ2-7; the match to TRBD1 covers 7 bases. V trimming: 6 bases; J trimming: 1 base; junction bases outside the gene matches: 6. Germline CDR1 is MNHNY and CDR2 is SVGAGI (reference sequence). The CDR3 is 14 amino acids. This CDR3 is CASSSTTGSYEQYF. As DNA, the CDR3 is TGTGCCAGCAGCTCGACGACAGGGTCCTACGAGCAGTACTTC.

This chain links TRBV7-2 with TRBJ2-5; D perhaps matches TRBD2 (5 bases). There are 13 residues in the CDR3. V shed 5 bases and J shed 7 bases, with 14 bases lying between them. Germline V gene data show CDR1 as SGHTA and CDR2 as FQGNSA. CDR3 in amino acids: CASSLDLAGTQYF. Written as DNA, the CDR3 is TGTGCCAGCAGCCTGGACCTTGCGGGGACCCAGTACTTC.

In this sample, this clone turned up a few times. At one end, the junction sequence differs from germline, possibly due to a read error. The chain carries TRBV7-7 and TRBJ1-1, with D perhaps TRBD1 (5 bases). In germline, CDR1 is SSHAT, CDR2 FNYEAQ (reference sequence). The CDR3 contains 15 residues. The CDR3, as DNA: TGTGCTAGCAGCCCAATCGGGACGGACGGTGGAGAAGCTTTCTTT. This gives the protein CASSPIGTDGGEAFF.

The genes are TRBV19 and TRBJ1-1, with 7 bases fitting TRBD1. Germline values: CDR1 LNHDA, CDR2 SQIVND (reference sequence). The trim removed 6 bases at V and 3 bases at J, leaving 7 bases unmatched. The CDR3 length is 14 residues. CDR3 sequence reads: CASSRDSVYTEAFF. In DNA form, the CDR3 reads TGTGCCAGTAGCCGGGACAGCGTTTACACTGAAGCTTTCTTT.

A few counts support this clone. The chain couples TRBV10-3 to TRBJ2-2; 7 positions agree with TRBD1. Trimming took 4 bases from V and 5 from J; bases not matched to a gene: 7. CDR3 size: 15 residues. The germline CDR1 and CDR2 sequences are ENHRY and SYGVKD. The CDR3: CAISGRQGETGELFF. CDR3 sequence (DNA): TGTGCCATCAGTGGGAGGCAGGGGGAGACCGGGGAGCTGTTTTTT.

This sequence joins TRBV7-9 and TRBJ2-2, with 7 bases that match TRBD2. V shed 4 bases and J 0 bases; nucleotides not matched to a gene: 11. The CDR3 is made up of 18 amino acids. Germline assignment: CDR1 SEHNR and CDR2 FQNEAQ (reference sequence). The CDR3 loop reads CASSSRISGVANTGELFF. The CDR3 coding sequence is TGTGCCAGCAGCTCGCGGATCAGCGGGGTGGCGAACACCGGGGAGCTGTTTTTT.

This clone was seen once. The chain has TRBV21-1 and TRBJ1-6; the table's D gene call, TRBD1, was not cross checked with the DNA. TRBV21-1 is described as a pseudogene. The length of the CDR3 is 19 residues. CDR3 sequence reads: CASSKSDSARAYNNSPLHF. DNA of the CDR3: TGTGCCAGCAGCAAAAGTGACAGCGCCCGGGCGTATAATAATTCACCCCTCCACTTT.

The chain carries TRBV4-3 and TRBJ2-6, with D unresolved. Germline V gives CDR1 LGHNA, CDR2 YSLEER. The CDR3 totals 16 residues. V shed 1 base and J shed 0 bases, with 7 bases lying between them. CDR3 loop: CASSQGRISGANVLTF. The CDR3 bases are TGCGCCAGCAGCCAAGGACGGATCTCTGGGGCCAACGTCCTGACTTTC.

The chain employs TRBV4-1 and TRBJ2-1, with D unresolved. The CDR3 extends over 15 amino acids. Looked up from germline, CDR1 is MGHRA and CDR2 is YSYEKL. The germline V and J ends were trimmed by 0 bases and 8 bases, with 14 bases remaining between them. This CDR3 reads CASSQEGNPFDEQFF. For the CDR3, the DNA is TGCGCCAGCAGCCAAGAAGGGAACCCCTTTGATGAGCAGTTCTTC.

The chain is built from TRBV30 and TRBJ2-7; unclear D gene. Trimming cost V 0 bases and J 0 bases, with 15 bases left between them. Germline CDR1 GTSNPN, CDR2 SVGIG (reference sequence). CDR3 length equals 16 residues. As DNA, the CDR3 is TGTGCCTGGAGTGTACTGGCTAGGCCTACCTCCTACGAGCAGTACTTC. This encodes CAWSVLARPTSYEQYF.

This sequence joins TRBV5-6 and TRBJ1-1, with D perhaps matching TRBD1 (5 bases). CDR3 length equals 16 residues. CDR1 is SGHDT and CDR2 is YYEEEE in the germline V gene. V gave up 4 bases and J gave up 1 base, with 17 bases separating them. The CDR3 loop reads CASSIRGAGRNTEAFF. Written as DNA, the CDR3 is TGTGCCAGCAGCATACGAGGGGCCGGAAGGAACACTGAAGCTTTCTTT.